This T cell receptor (beta chain) was obtained from a study of blood T cell repertoires in COVID-19. For the study at large: Researchers got acute and convalescent COVID-19 samples from the United States, Italy and Spain.

J gave up 0 bases and V 7 bases, and 5 bases lay outside the gene matches. Germline CDR1 reads SNHLY; CDR2 reads FYNNEI. The CDR3 runs to 14 residues. Clinical histories supplied by participants themselves formed the basis of cohort assignment. For recovered donors of Cohort 3, there were two negative PCRs, clearance, or symptom resolution. Profiled with immunoSEQ multiplex PCR; TCRdb holds only in-frame clones, not every one. Of over 250,000 clones listed, just under 90% are singletons. The sequence came from a woman in her sixties who had recovered from COVID-19. Source material: PBMCs or T cells enriched from blood (not recorded which). The rearrangement uses TRBV2 and TRBJ1-1, with 7 bases lining up with TRBD1. The CDR3 coding sequence is TGTGCCAGCACCATACAGGGGTTGAACACTGAAGCTTTCTTT. It encodes CASTIQGLNTEAFF.